Described below is a single T cell receptor beta chain sequence and its context. This entry comes from a study of CD8 T cells in ankylosing spondylitis. TCRdb processed the 5' RACE reads anew with MiXCR; each CDR3 protein has one entry. Here the sample spans 310,000 or so distinct CDR3 sequences, around 20% being singletons. The sequence came from a male donor with ankylosing spondylitis or in good health (not recorded which). The sequenced sample was blood, either unsorted or a sorted T cell fraction (not recorded which).

CDR3 sequence reads: CASSSDRGGTDTQYF. CDR3 nucleotide sequence: TGTGCCAGCAGTTCCGACAGGGGGGGCACAGATACGCAGTATTTT. This sequence joins TRBV12-3 or TRBV12-4 and TRBJ2-3, with 9 positions matching TRBD1. CDR3 length: 15 amino acids. V lost 4 bases, J lost 1 base, and 3 bases stayed unmatched.